Presented here are 16 T cell receptor beta chains from one specimen sequenced in a study of blood T cell repertoires in COVID-19. Libraries were prepared by immunoSEQ multiplex PCR; TCRdb keeps only in-frame clonotypes and omits some of them. The repertoire holds around 310,000 clones, with around 90% as singletons. What was sequenced was peripheral blood. All receptors come from a woman aged 25 to 45 with COVID-19, enrolled during active disease.

The chain couples TRBV9 to TRBJ1-4; D is unresolved. Germline CDR1 SGDLS, CDR2 YYNGEE. The CDR3 has 14 residues. Between the trimmed V and J ends, which lost 3 bases and 8 bases, there was a span of 14 bases. CDR3 in amino acids: CASSAGITNEKLFF. For the CDR3, the DNA is TGTGCCAGCAGCGCCGGGATCACAAACGAAAAACTGTTTTTT.

CDR3 bases: TGTGCCGGCCGGGGGGACACTGAAGCTTTCTTT. Protein product: CAGRGDTEAFF. The chain joins TRBV19 to TRBJ1-1; possibly TRBD1 for D (5 bases). V was shortened by 11 bases and J by 3 bases, with 10 bases between the two germline ends. CDR1 LNHDA and CDR2 SQIVND come from the germline V gene (reference sequence). This CDR3 contains 11 residues. The whole variable domain, filled in from reference TRBV19 and TRBJ1-1, reads DGGITQSPKYLFRKEGQNVTLSCEQNLNHDAMYWYRQDPGQGLRLIYYSQIVNDFQKGDIAEGYSVSREKKESFPLTVTSAQKNPTAFYLCAGRGDTEAFFGQGTRLTVV.

This chain uses TRBV4-1 with TRBJ2-5, with TRBD1 as a possible D gene (6 bases). V lost 0 bases and J lost 5, with 13 bases in between. Germline lookup yields CDR1 MGHRA and CDR2 YSYEKL. The CDR3 length is 15 residues. As DNA, the CDR3 is TGCGCCAGCAGCCAAGATGAGGGGGTAGCGGAGACCCAGTACTTC. As protein: CASSQDEGVAETQYF.

V is TRBV2 and J is TRBJ2-7; the D gene is possibly TRBD2 (5 bases). The CDR3 sequence is 14 residues long. CDR1 is SNHLY, CDR2 FYNNEI, per germline. V was pared by 0 bases and J by 2 bases, with 8 bases between. Written as DNA, the CDR3 is TGTGCCAGCAGTGAAGCGGGAGCCACCTACGAGCAGTACTTC. It encodes CASSEAGATYEQYF.

This clone was observed once. The V call is TRBV28, the J call TRBJ1-2; D might be TRBD1 (6 bases). Trimming removed 1 base at V and 8 bases at J, with 11 bases between. Germline V gene lookup returns CDR1 MDHEN and CDR2 SYDVKM. The CDR3 is 13 amino acids. CDR3 sequence reads: CASSLSGTTGYTF. The CDR3 nucleotides are TGTGCCAGCAGTTTATCGGGGACAACGGGCTACACCTTC.

This rearrangement joins TRBV6-6 to TRBJ1-6, with 9 bases aligning to TRBD1. The CDR3 length is 15 residues. The V gene's germline CDR1 is MNHNY and CDR2 SVGAGI (reference sequence). With 0 bases clipped from V and 8 bases from J, the junction kept 2 bases outside the gene matches. In DNA form, the CDR3 reads TGTGCCAGCAGTTACTCGGGGGACAGGGATTCACCCCTCCACTTT. Translation gives CASSYSGDRDSPLHF.

The J gene is TRBJ2-1, the V gene TRBV11-3; TRBD2 matches 13 bases. Per the germline V gene, CDR1 is SGHNT and CDR2 is YENEEA. Trimming took 5 bases from V and 13 from J; bases not matched to a gene: 8. The CDR3 has 14 residues. The CDR3 sequence is CASSDRTSGSPQFF. CDR3 in DNA: TGTGCCAGCAGCGACCGGACTAGCGGGAGTCCCCAGTTCTTC.

The V gene is TRBV19, the J gene TRBJ2-5, with 9 bases matching TRBD1. The CDR3 is 15 residues long. The ends lost 6 bases at V and 4 bases at J; junction bases unmatched: 9. From germline, CDR1 is LNHDA and CDR2 SQIVND (reference sequence). The CDR3 is CASRIRDRAVETQYF. CDR3 nucleotides: TGTGCCAGTAGGATCCGGGACAGGGCAGTAGAGACCCAGTACTTC.

The CDR3 bases are TGTGCCAGCAGCCCAGGGACAGGGTACTCCTACGAGCAGTACTTC. Amino acid sequence: CASSPGTGYSYEQYF. J is TRBJ2-7 and V is TRBV9; 9 positions match TRBD1. The length of the CDR3 is 15 residues. V lost 4 bases to trimming and J lost 0 bases; unmatched junction nucleotides: 5. The germline gives CDR1 SGDLS, CDR2 YYNGEE. Based on the CDR3 plus reference TRBV9 and TRBJ2-7, the full variable domain is DSGVTQTPKHLITATGQRVTLRCSPRSGDLSVYWYQQSLDQGLQFLIQYYNGEERAKGNILERFSAQQFPDLHSELNLSSLELGDSALYFCASSPGTGYSYEQYFGPGTRLTVT.

The CDR3 DNA reads as TGTGCCAGCAGGCCCACAGCAAATCAGCCCCAGCATTTT. It yields the protein CASRPTANQPQHF. The J gene is TRBJ1-5, the V gene TRBV6-5; D not resolved. This CDR3 region has 13 residues. The V gene lost 6 bases and the J gene lost 4 bases, with 10 bases spanning the gap. Germline CDR1 MNHEY, CDR2 SVGAGI.

V and J are TRBV4-1 and TRBJ2-1, with 8 bases lining up with TRBD2. V lost 1 base and J lost 10; bases outside the gene matches: 6. Germline V CDR1 and CDR2: MGHRA, YSYEKL. The CDR3 has 14 amino acids. CDR3 DNA: TGCGCCAGCAGCCAAGTCAATAGCGGGGAGGAGCAGTTCTTC. It specifies CASSQVNSGEEQFF.

This rearrangement joins TRBV5-6 to TRBJ2-5; 9 bases fit TRBD1. This CDR3 has 15 amino acids. Germline CDR1 and CDR2: SGHDT and YYEEEE. After removal of 1 base from V and 4 bases from J, the junction contained 5 bases not matched to a gene. The CDR3 DNA is TGTGCCAGCAGCTTGTACCACAGGGGGCCAGAGACCCAGTACTTC. It codes for CASSLYHRGPETQYF.

J is TRBJ2-2 and V is TRBV6-6, with 9 bases identical to TRBD1. CDR1 is MNHNY and CDR2 is SVGAGI in the germline V gene (reference sequence). This CDR3 spans 16 amino acids. V lost 4 bases to trimming and J lost 5 bases; unmatched junction nucleotides: 8. The CDR3 DNA sequence: TGTGCCAGCAGTTTCACAGGGGGCTACCCAACCGGGGAGCTGTTTTTT. Translating it yields CASSFTGGYPTGELFF.

The rearrangement joins TRBV6-5 to TRBJ2-7; 8 bases fit TRBD2. The germline CDR1 and CDR2 sequences are MNHEY and SVGAGI. The CDR3 extends over 15 amino acids. Trimming took 3 bases from V and 9 from J; bases not matched to a gene: 13. The CDR3 bases are TGTGCCAGCAGTTATGCCAGCGGGAGCCGTCTTAGGCAGTACTTC. This codes for CASSYASGSRLRQYF.

This chain connects TRBV7-9 to TRBJ2-2; 7 bases are shared with TRBD1. The CDR3 spans 15 residues. After removal of 5 bases from V and 5 bases from J, the junction contained 8 bases not matched to a gene. The germline V gene encodes CDR1 SEHNR and CDR2 FQNEAQ (reference sequence). The CDR3 coding sequence is TGTGCCAGCAGCCCGGGACAGTTTAGGACCGGGGAGCTGTTTTTT. It codes for CASSPGQFRTGELFF.

The chain uses TRBV30 and TRBJ2-3; 12 nucleotides match TRBD2. CDR1 and CDR2 (germline): GTSNPN, SVGIG (reference sequence). This CDR3 contains 14 residues. V was pared by 1 base and J by 5 bases, with 1 base of the junction left unmatched. The CDR3 protein is CAWSASGRGDTQYF. DNA of the CDR3: TGTGCCTGGAGTGCTAGCGGGAGGGGAGATACGCAGTATTTT.